The next 23 T cell receptor beta chains were all read from a single sample in a study of shared clonotypes between healthy human individuals. Naive CD8 cells lacked CD45RO, underwent positive selection for CCR7 and left out terminally differentiated effector memory CD45RA+ cells. Libraries were prepared by immunoSEQ multiplex PCR; TCRdb keeps only in-frame clonotypes and omits some of them. Among about 2 million clones listed, roughly 94% were seen once. The sample consisted of naive CD8+ T cells sorted from blood. These receptor sequences come from a man younger than 35 in good health.

The chain carries TRBV6-6 and TRBJ2-2, with 7 bases matching TRBD1. CDR3 length: 13 residues. Germline CDR1 is MNHNY and CDR2 is SVGAGI (reference sequence). Trimming removed 4 bases from V and 5 bases from J; junction bases left unmatched: 1. The CDR3 nucleotides read TGTGCCAGCAGTTTGGGACAGACCGGGGAGCTGTTTTTT. Translated, it gives CASSLGQTGELFF.

The chain combines TRBV7-3 with TRBJ2-5; weak D call: TRBD1 (5 bases). Germline V gene lookup returns CDR1 SGHTA and CDR2 FQGTGA. The CDR3 consists of 16 residues. Trimming shortened V by 1 base and J by 1 base, and 13 bases separated the two germline ends. The CDR3 spells CASSLKGPSLQETQYF. CDR3 nucleotide sequence: TGTGCCAGCAGCTTAAAGGGGCCGAGCCTCCAAGAGACCCAGTACTTC. Drawing the rest from reference TRBV7-3 and TRBJ2-5, the complete variable domain is GAGVSQTPSNKVTEKGKYVELRCDPISGHTALYWYRQSLGQGPEFLIYFQGTGAADDSGLPNDRFFAVRPEGSVSTLKIQRTERGDSAVYLCASSLKGPSLQETQYFGPGTRLLVL.

Notes on this clone: This sample includes further DNA sequences coding for the same CDR3. The rearrangement uses TRBV27 and TRBJ2-7; D is uncertain. This CDR3 region has 12 residues. Germline V gene sequence: CDR1 MNHEY, CDR2 SMNVEV (reference sequence). The V end lost 10 bases, the J end lost 0 bases, and 10 bases lay between the germline ends. The CDR3 region is CATRSGSYEQYF. CDR3 DNA: TGTGCCACCAGGTCGGGCTCCTACGAGCAGTACTTC.

The chain links TRBV7-6 to TRBJ2-2; D gene ambiguous. Germline values: CDR1 SGHVS, CDR2 FNYEAQ. This CDR3 has 16 residues. Trimming took 5 bases from V and 4 from J, leaving 17 bases between them. CDR3 nucleotide sequence: TGTGCCAGCAGCCCGCATACCGGGTTGGGCACCGGGGAGCTGTTTTTT. Protein product: CASSPHTGLGTGELFF.

Of note for this clone: This sample includes further DNA sequences coding for the same CDR3. The J gene is TRBJ2-5, the V gene TRBV27, with D perhaps being TRBD1 or TRBD2 (5 bases each). CDR1 is MNHEY, CDR2 SMNVEV, per germline (reference sequence). Trimming cost V 0 bases and J 5 bases, with 7 bases left between them. The CDR3 loop spans 13 amino acids. The CDR3 coding sequence is TGTGCCAGCAGTTTATCAGGGGAGGAGACCCAGTACTTC. Its translation: CASSLSGEETQYF.

Here the CDR3 reads CASSVEGSGLTTDTQYF. As DNA, the CDR3 is TGTGCCAGCAGCGTAGAAGGATCGGGTCTGACCACAGATACGCAGTATTTT. The chain uses TRBV9 and TRBJ2-3; D is ambiguous. Trimming took off 0 bases at V and 2 bases at J, with 16 bases between the two ends. The CDR3 length is 17 residues. Germline CDR1 SGDLS, CDR2 YYNGEE. Full variable domain (missing parts from reference TRBV9 and TRBJ2-3): DSGVTQTPKHLITATGQRVTLRCSPRSGDLSVYWYQQSLDQGLQFLIQYYNGEERAKGNILERFSAQQFPDLHSELNLSSLELGDSALYFCASSVEGSGLTTDTQYFGPGTRLTVL.

As regards this clone: The sample holds other DNA sequences that translate to the same CDR3. The V and J genes are TRBV5-1 and TRBJ2-2; D possibly corresponds to TRBD1 (5 bases). The CDR3 contains 15 residues. Germline CDR1 is SGHRS and CDR2 is YFSETQ. V was cut by 0 bases and J by 5 bases, with 11 bases left in between. The CDR3 nucleotides are TGCGCCAGCAGCTTGGTGGCAGGGTCTACCGGGGAGCTGTTTTTT. Translation gives CASSLVAGSTGELFF.

The CDR3 coding sequence is TGTGCCAGCAGCTTAGGGATCGGGGGAGGCTATGGCTACACCTTC. Translation gives CASSLGIGGGYGYTF. V gene TRBV7-2 combines with J gene TRBJ1-2; D is perhaps TRBD1 (5 bases). The CDR3 contains 15 residues. CDR1 is SGHTA, CDR2 FQGNSA, per germline. V lost 1 base, J lost 4 bases, and 13 bases lay in between.

The V call is TRBV19, the J call TRBJ1-1, with a tentative D call TRBD1 (5 bases). The V and J ends lost 3 bases and 13 bases respectively, with 18 bases between them. CDR3 length: 13 residues. CDR1 is LNHDA and CDR2 is SQIVND in the germline V gene (reference sequence). The CDR3 nucleotides read TGTGCCAGTAGTATTGGCCAGGGCTCTGAGGTTTTCTTT. It codes for CASSIGQGSEVFF.

The chain carries TRBV5-6 and TRBJ2-3; maybe TRBD2 (6 bases). Germline-derived CDR1 and CDR2 are SGHDT and YYEEEE. The CDR3 length is 16 residues. V was clipped by 1 base and J by 0 bases, with 12 bases between them. CDR3 protein: CASSLMAGWSTDTQYF. The CDR3, as DNA: TGTGCCAGCAGCTTGATGGCGGGGTGGAGCACAGATACGCAGTATTTT. The full variable domain, completed using reference TRBV5-6 and TRBJ2-3, is DAGVTQSPTHLIKTRGQQVTLRCSPKSGHDTVSWYQQALGQGPQFIFQYYEEEERQRGNFPDRFSGHQFPNYSSELNVNALLLGDSALYLCASSLMAGWSTDTQYFGPGTRLTVL.

This clone has just one count. The rearrangement joins TRBV13 to TRBJ2-5, with 7 bases matching TRBD1. CDR3 length equals 16 residues. The germline V gene encodes CDR1 PRHDT and CDR2 FYEKMQ (reference sequence). V shed 3 bases and J 2 bases; nucleotides not matched to a gene: 9. The CDR3 nucleotides read TGTGCCAGCAGCTTCTCCGGGACAGCGCGTCAAGAGACCCAGTACTTC. Its protein is CASSFSGTARQETQYF. Full variable domain (rest looked up from reference TRBV13 and TRBJ2-5): AAGVIQSPRHLIKEKRETATLKCYPIPRHDTVYWYQQGPGQDPQFLISFYEKMQSDKGSIPDRFSAQQFSDYHSELNMSSLELGDSALYFCASSFSGTARQETQYFGPGTRLLVL.

This clone has a single count. This rearrangement joins TRBV29-1 to TRBJ2-7, with D maybe TRBD2 (6 bases). Germline V CDR1 and CDR2: SQVTM, ANQGSEA. This CDR3 spans 12 amino acids. V lost 6 bases to trimming and J lost 2 bases, with 11 bases between them. CDR3 bases: TGCAGCGTCATAGCGGTTACCTACGAGCAGTACTTC. This sequence encodes CSVIAVTYEQYF.

The CDR3 coding sequence is TGTGCCAGCAGTGAAGCGCGGTGGACACCGTCCTACGAGCAGTACTTC. This codes for CASSEARWTPSYEQYF. The chain combines TRBV2 with TRBJ2-7; tentatively, D is TRBD1 (5 bases). There are 16 residues in the CDR3. The ends were cut back, 0 bases at V and 1 base at J, with 13 bases in the middle. Germline V gene lookup returns CDR1 SNHLY and CDR2 FYNNEI.

The chain's CDR3 is CASSLSDRVYNEQFF. For the CDR3, the DNA is TGTGCCAGCAGCTTATCGGACAGGGTATACAATGAGCAGTTCTTC. V gene TRBV7-9 combines with J gene TRBJ2-1; TRBD1 matches 8 bases. V lost 2 bases to trimming and J lost 4 bases; unmatched junction nucleotides: 4. The CDR3 totals 15 residues. Germline V gene lookup returns CDR1 SEHNR and CDR2 FQNEAQ (reference sequence).

The chain joins TRBV7-6 to TRBJ2-7; a weak D match, TRBD1 (6 bases). Trimming pared 2 bases from V and 6 bases from J, leaving 14 bases between. The CDR3 covers 14 residues. Germline V gene lookup returns CDR1 SGHVS and CDR2 FNYEAQ. In DNA form, the CDR3 reads TGTGCCAGCAGCTTACTTGACAGGATAGGCGAGCAGTACTTC. Translation gives CASSLLDRIGEQYF. The entire variable domain, with the rest obtained from reference TRBV7-6 and TRBJ2-7, is as follows: GAGVSQSPRYKVTKRGQDVALRCDPISGHVSLYWYRQALGQGPEFLTYFNYEAQQDKSGLPNDRFSAERPEGSISTLTIQRTEQRDSAMYRCASSLLDRIGEQYFGPGTRLTVT.

This chain connects TRBV2 to TRBJ1-1; D not certain. CDR1 is SNHLY, CDR2 FYNNEI, per germline. V was shortened by 3 bases and J by 7 bases, with 12 bases between the two germline ends. The CDR3 is 13 amino acids. In nucleotides, the CDR3 is TGTGCCAGCAGTGAGACACTGACCGGTGAAGCTTTCTTT. The encoded protein is CASSETLTGEAFF. The full variable domain, in which reference TRBV2 and TRBJ1-1 provide the parts outside the CDR3, is EPEVTQTPSHQVTQMGQEVILRCVPISNHLYFYWYRQILGQKVEFLVSFYNNEISEKSEIFDDQFSVERPDGSNFTLKIRSTKLEDSAMYFCASSETLTGEAFFGQGTRLTVV.

The chain is built from TRBV27 and TRBJ2-3, with D possibly being TRBD1 (5 bases). The V end lost 1 base, the J end lost 6 bases, and 17 bases lay between the germline ends. In germline, CDR1 is MNHEY, CDR2 SMNVEV (reference sequence). The CDR3 extends over 16 amino acids. CDR3 DNA sequence: TGTGCCAGCAGTTTATTAAGGGGCGGCCAATGGGATACGCAGTATTTT. Translation gives CASSLLRGGQWDTQYF.

This sequence joins TRBV28 and TRBJ1-6, with a weak D call TRBD1 (5 bases). The V gene lost 7 bases and the J gene lost 7 bases, with 17 bases spanning the gap. Germline CDR1 MDHEN, CDR2 SYDVKM. This CDR3 comprises 15 residues. CDR3 sequence reads: CASTPEGLWNSPLHF. For the CDR3, the DNA is TGTGCCAGCACCCCCGAGGGGTTGTGGAATTCACCCCTCCACTTT.

The CDR3 nucleotides are TGTGCCAGCTCCCAGGGAATTCACGGGGAGCTGTTTTTT. Translated: CASSQGIHGELFF. The gene calls are TRBV13 and TRBJ2-2; maybe TRBD1 (5 bases). The CDR3 loop spans 13 amino acids. The germline V gene encodes CDR1 PRHDT and CDR2 FYEKMQ (reference sequence). The germline V and J ends were trimmed by 8 bases and 7 bases, with 14 bases remaining between them.

The chain carries TRBV7-9 and TRBJ1-1; 7 bases fit TRBD1. The CDR3 covers 17 residues. Germline lookup yields CDR1 SEHNR and CDR2 FQNEAQ (reference sequence). The trim removed 3 bases at V and 0 bases at J, leaving 10 bases unmatched. The CDR3 nucleotides read TGTGCCAGCAGCTTTATTGGGACAGCGAATTTGAACACTGAAGCTTTCTTT. It encodes CASSFIGTANLNTEAFF.

The chain is built from TRBV7-9 and TRBJ2-1; D may correspond to TRBD1 or TRBD2 (6 bases each). The V end was cut by 5 bases, the J end by 0 bases, with 17 bases between. Germline CDR1 and CDR2: SEHNR and FQNEAQ (reference sequence). The CDR3 is 17 amino acids. The CDR3 coding sequence is TGTGCCAGCAGCCCAGAGGGGGGTACCAGCTCCTACAATGAGCAGTTCTTC. Translated: CASSPEGGTSSYNEQFF.

The chain joins TRBV30 to TRBJ2-7; TRBD2 is a possible D gene (5 bases). From germline, CDR1 is GTSNPN and CDR2 SVGIG (reference sequence). The CDR3 runs 13 residues. Trimming removed 0 bases from V and 6 bases from J, with 12 bases in between. CDR3 sequence (DNA): TGTGCCTGGAGTGTAGCATCTGGGAGCGAGCAGTACTTC. As protein: CAWSVASGSEQYF.

This clone showed up just once. The gene calls are TRBV7-4 and TRBJ1-3, with 7 positions matching TRBD1. Looked up from germline, CDR1 is SGHVT and CDR2 is SQSDAQ. The V gene end was trimmed by 0 bases and the J gene end by 2 bases; junction bases not matched to a gene: 1. The CDR3 is 15 residues long. The CDR3 is CASSLATGTGNTIYF. The CDR3 nucleotides are TGTGCCAGCAGCTTAGCGACAGGGACTGGAAACACCATATATTTT.